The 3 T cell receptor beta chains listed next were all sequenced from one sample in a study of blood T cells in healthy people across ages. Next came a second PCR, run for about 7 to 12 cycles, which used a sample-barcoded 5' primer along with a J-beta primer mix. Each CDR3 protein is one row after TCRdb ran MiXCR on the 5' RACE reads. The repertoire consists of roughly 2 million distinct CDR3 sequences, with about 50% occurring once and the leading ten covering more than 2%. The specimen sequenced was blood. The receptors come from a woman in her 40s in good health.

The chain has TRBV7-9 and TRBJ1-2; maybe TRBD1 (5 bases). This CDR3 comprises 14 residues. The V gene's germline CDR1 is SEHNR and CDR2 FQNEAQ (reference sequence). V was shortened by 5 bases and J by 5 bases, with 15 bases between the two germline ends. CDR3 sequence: CASSPSTQDYGYTF. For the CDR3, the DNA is TGTGCCAGCAGCCCGTCCACACAGGATTATGGCTACACCTTC.

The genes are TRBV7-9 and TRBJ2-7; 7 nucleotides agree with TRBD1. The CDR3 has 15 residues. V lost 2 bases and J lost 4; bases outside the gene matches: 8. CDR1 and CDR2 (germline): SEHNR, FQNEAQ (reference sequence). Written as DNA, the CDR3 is TGTGCCAGCAGCTTACTGTCAGGGGGTAGATACGAGCAGTACTTC. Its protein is CASSLLSGGRYEQYF.

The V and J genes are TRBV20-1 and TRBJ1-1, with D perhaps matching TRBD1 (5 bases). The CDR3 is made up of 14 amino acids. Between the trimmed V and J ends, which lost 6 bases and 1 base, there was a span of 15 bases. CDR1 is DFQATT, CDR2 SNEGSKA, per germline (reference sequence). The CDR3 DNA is TGCAGTGCCCCACGGCAGGGAGGGAACACTGAAGCTTTCTTT. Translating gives CSAPRQGGNTEAFF.